This entry is about one T cell receptor beta chain. Its antigen is still unknown. One end of the junction fails to match germline, which may point to a read error. The source of the sample is a study of T cell repertoires and leukemia-associated antigens. The wider study: Samples yielded about 3.3 to 5.0 million effective reads each, approximately 17 million overall.

The CD3+ T cells first had an overnight rest without serum. TCRdb re-analysed the 5' RACE reads in MiXCR, keeping a single row per CDR3 protein. The repertoire holds approximately 9,300 distinct CDR3 sequences, approximately 45% seen once, with roughly 53% in the top ten. The CDR3 has 13 amino acids. Per the germline V gene, CDR1 is SGHRS and CDR2 is YFSETQ. General observations from the study: The four groups had similar numbers of Vbeta, Jbeta genes and CDR3s. Expanded clones' antigen specificity and function were not directly tested.

The rearrangement links TRBV5-1 to TRBJ2-3; D is possibly TRBD2 (5 bases). The sequenced sample was CD3+ T cells sorted from blood and cultured. The clonotype was recovered from a female donor in good health. DNA of the CDR3: TGCGCCAGTAGCATAGGGAGCACAGATACGCGGTATTTT. Amino acids: CASSIGSTDTRYF.